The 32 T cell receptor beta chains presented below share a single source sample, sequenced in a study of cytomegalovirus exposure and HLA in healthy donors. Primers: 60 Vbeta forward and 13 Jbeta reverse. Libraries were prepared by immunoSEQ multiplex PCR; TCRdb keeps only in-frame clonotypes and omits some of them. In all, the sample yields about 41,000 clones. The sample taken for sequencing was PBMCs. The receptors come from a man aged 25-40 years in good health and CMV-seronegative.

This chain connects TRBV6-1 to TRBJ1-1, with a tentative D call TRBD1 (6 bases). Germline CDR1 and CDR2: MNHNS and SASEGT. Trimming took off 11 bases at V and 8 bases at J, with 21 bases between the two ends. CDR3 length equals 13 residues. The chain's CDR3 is CAVRQGLGTEAFF. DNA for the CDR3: TGTGCCGTGCGCCAGGGGCTCGGGACCGAAGCTTTCTTT.

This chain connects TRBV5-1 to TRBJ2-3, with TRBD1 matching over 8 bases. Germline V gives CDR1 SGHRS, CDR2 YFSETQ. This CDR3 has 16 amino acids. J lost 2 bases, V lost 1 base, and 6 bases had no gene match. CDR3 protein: CASSLRTGLITDTQYF. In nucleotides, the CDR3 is TGCGCCAGCAGCTTGCGGACAGGGCTGATCACAGATACGCAGTATTTT. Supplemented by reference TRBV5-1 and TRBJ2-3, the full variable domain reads KAGVTQTPRYLIKTRGQQVTLSCSPISGHRSVSWYQQTPGQGLQFLFEYFSETQRNKGNFPGRFSGRQFSNSRSEMNVSTLELGDSALYLCASSLRTGLITDTQYFGPGTRLTVL.

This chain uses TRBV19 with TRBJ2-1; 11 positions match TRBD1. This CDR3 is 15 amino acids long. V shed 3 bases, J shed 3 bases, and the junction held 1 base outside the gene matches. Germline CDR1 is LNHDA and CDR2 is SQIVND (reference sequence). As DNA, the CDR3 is TGTGCCAGTAGTATCGGGACAGGGGGCTACAATGAGCAGTTCTTC. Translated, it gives CASSIGTGGYNEQFF.

The CDR3 region is CASKDPGMHGYTF. CDR3 nucleotides: TGCGCCAGCAAAGATCCCGGGATGCATGGCTACACCTTC. The genes are TRBV5-1 and TRBJ1-2, with unresolved D. Germline CDR1 and CDR2: SGHRS and YFSETQ. The V gene lost 6 bases and the J gene lost 6 bases, with 15 bases spanning the gap. The CDR3 has 13 residues.

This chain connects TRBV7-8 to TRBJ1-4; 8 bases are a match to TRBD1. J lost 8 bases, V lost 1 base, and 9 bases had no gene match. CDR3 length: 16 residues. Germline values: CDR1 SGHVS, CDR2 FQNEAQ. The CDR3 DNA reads TGTGCCAGCAGCTTAGGGACCGGACAGGGTGGAGAAAAACTGTTTTTT. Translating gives CASSLGTGQGGEKLFF.

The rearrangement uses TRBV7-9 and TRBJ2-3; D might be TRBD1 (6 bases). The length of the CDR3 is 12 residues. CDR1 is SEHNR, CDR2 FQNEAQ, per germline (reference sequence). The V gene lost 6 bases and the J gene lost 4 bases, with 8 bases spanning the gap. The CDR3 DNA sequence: TGTGCCAGCAGAGCAGGGGCAGATACGCAGTATTTT. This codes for CASRAGADTQYF.

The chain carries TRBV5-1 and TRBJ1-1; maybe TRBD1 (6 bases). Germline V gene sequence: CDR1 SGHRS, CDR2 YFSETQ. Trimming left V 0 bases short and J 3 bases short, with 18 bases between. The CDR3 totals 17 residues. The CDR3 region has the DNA TGCGCCAGCAGCTTGGCCCCCGCAGGGGAAGTGGACACTGAAGCTTTCTTT. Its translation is CASSLAPAGEVDTEAFF.

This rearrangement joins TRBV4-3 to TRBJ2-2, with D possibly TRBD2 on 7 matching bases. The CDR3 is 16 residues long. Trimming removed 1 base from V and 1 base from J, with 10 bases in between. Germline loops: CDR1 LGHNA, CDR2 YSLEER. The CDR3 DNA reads TGCGCCAGCAGCCAAGGGGGGGGGCTGAACACCGGGGAGCTGTTTTTT. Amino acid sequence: CASSQGGGLNTGELFF.

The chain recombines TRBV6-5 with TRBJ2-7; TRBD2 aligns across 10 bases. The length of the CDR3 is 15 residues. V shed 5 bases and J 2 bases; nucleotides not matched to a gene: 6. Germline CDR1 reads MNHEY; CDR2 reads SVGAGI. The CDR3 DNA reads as TGTGCCAGCAGTCAGGGACTAGCGCTTACCTACGAGCAGTACTTC. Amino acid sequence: CASSQGLALTYEQYF.

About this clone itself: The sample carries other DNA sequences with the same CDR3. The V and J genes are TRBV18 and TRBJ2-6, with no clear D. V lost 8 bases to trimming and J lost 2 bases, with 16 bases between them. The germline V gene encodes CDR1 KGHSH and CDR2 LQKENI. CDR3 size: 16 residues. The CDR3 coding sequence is TGTGCCAGCGCCCCAATGTTGAGTGCTGGGGCCAACGTCCTGACTTTC. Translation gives CASAPMLSAGANVLTF.

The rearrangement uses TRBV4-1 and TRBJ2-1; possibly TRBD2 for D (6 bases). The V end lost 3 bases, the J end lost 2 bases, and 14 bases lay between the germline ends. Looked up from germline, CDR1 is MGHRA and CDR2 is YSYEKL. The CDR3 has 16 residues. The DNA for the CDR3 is TGCGCCAGCAGCCAGACGTTAGCGGTCCCCTACAATGAGCAGTTCTTC. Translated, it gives CASSQTLAVPYNEQFF.

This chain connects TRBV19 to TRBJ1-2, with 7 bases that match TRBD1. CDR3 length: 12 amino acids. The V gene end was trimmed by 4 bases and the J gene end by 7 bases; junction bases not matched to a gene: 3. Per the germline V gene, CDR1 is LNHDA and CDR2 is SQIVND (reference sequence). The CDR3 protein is CASSRAGGGYTF. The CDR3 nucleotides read TGTGCCAGTAGTAGGGCAGGGGGTGGCTACACCTTC.

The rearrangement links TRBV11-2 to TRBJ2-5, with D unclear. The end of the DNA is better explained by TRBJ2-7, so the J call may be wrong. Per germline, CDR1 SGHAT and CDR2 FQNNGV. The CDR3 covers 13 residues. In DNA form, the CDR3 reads TGTGCCAGCAGCTCCACGGTCGCCTACGAGCAGTACTTC. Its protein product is CASSSTVAYEQYF.

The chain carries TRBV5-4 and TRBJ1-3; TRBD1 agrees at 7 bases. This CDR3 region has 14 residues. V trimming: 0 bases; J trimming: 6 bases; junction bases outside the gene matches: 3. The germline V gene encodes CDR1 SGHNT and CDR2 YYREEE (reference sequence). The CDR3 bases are TGTGCCAGCAGCTTGGTGGGACAGCAAAACACCATATATTTT. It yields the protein CASSLVGQQNTIYF. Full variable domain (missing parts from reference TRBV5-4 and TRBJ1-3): ETGVTQSPTHLIKTRGQQVTLRCSSQSGHNTVSWYQQALGQGPQFIFQYYREEENGRGNFPPRFSGLQFPNYSSELNVNALELDDSALYLCASSLVGQQNTIYFGEGSWLTVV.

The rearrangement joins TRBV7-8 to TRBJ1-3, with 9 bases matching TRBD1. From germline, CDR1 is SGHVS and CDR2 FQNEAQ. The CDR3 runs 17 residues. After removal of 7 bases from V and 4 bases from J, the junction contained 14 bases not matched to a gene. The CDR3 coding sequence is TGTGCCAGCACCCCATCTCGAGGGACAGGGTCAGGAAACACCATATATTTT. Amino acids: CASTPSRGTGSGNTIYF.

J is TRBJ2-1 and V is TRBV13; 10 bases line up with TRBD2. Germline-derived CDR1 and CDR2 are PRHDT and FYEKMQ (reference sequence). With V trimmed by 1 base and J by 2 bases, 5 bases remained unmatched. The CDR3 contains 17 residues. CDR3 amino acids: CASSLASGGAAYNEQFF. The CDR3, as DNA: TGTGCCAGCAGCTTAGCAAGCGGGGGGGCGGCCTACAATGAGCAGTTCTTC.

The CDR3 loop is CASSRTGGGTEAFF. The CDR3 coding sequence is TGTGCCAGCAGCCGAACAGGGGGTGGGACTGAAGCTTTCTTT. V usage is TRBV5-5 and J usage is TRBJ1-1; 8 bases fit TRBD1. The CDR3 sequence is 14 residues long. The V and J ends lost 4 bases and 5 bases, in that order; junction bases with no gene match: 7. Germline CDR1 and CDR2: SGHKS and YYEKEE (reference sequence).

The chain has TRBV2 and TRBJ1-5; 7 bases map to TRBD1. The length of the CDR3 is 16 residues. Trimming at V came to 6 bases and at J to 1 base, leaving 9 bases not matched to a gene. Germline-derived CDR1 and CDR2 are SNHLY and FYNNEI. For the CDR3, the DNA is TGTGCCAGCAGGCAGCACAGGGGTCCGAGCAATCAGCCCCAGCATTTT. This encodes CASRQHRGPSNQPQHF.

The CDR3 loop reads CASSSVIPNTEAFF. The DNA of the CDR3 is TGCGCCAGCAGCTCCGTAATCCCCAACACTGAAGCTTTCTTT. The chain recombines TRBV5-1 with TRBJ1-1; no reliable D call. Per germline, CDR1 SGHRS and CDR2 YFSETQ. This CDR3 is 14 amino acids long. The V gene lost 3 bases and the J gene lost 2 bases, with 11 bases spanning the gap.

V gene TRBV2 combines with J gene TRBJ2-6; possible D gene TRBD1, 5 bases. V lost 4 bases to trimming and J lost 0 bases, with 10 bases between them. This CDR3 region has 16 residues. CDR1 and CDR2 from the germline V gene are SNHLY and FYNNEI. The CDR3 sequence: CASSVSGLSGANVLTF. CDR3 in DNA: TGTGCCAGCAGTGTTTCAGGGCTCTCTGGGGCCAACGTCCTGACTTTC.

The CDR3 loop reads CASSQEYRVGPLHF. The CDR3 nucleotides read TGCGCCAGCAGCCAAGAATACAGGGTGGGACCCCTCCACTTT. The chain recombines TRBV4-1 with TRBJ1-6, with TRBD1 as a possible D gene (6 bases). CDR3 length: 14 residues. The germline V and J ends were trimmed by 0 bases and 12 bases, with 12 bases remaining between them. The V gene's germline CDR1 is MGHRA and CDR2 YSYEKL.

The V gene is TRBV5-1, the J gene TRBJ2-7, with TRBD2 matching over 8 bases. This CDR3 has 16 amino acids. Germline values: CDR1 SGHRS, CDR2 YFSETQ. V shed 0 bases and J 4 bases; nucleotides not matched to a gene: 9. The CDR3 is CASSLGGTSGTYEQYF. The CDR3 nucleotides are TGCGCCAGCAGCTTGGGGGGGACTAGTGGTACTTACGAGCAGTACTTC. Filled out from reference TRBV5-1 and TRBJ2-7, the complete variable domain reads KAGVTQTPRYLIKTRGQQVTLSCSPISGHRSVSWYQQTPGQGLQFLFEYFSETQRNKGNFPGRFSGRQFSNSRSEMNVSTLELGDSALYLCASSLGGTSGTYEQYFGPGTRLTVT.

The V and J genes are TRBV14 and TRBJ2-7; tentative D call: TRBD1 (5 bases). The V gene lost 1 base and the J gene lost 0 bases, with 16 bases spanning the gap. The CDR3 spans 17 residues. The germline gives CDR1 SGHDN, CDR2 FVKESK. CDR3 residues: CASSQVIQGKVSYEQYF. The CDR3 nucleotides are TGTGCCAGCAGCCAAGTCATCCAGGGAAAAGTCTCCTACGAGCAGTACTTC.

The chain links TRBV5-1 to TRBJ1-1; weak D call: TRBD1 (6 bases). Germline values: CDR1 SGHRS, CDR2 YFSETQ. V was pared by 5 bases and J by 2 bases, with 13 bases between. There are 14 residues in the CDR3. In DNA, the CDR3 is TGCGCCAGCAGATCTGGACAGTTAAACACTGAAGCTTTCTTT. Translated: CASRSGQLNTEAFF.

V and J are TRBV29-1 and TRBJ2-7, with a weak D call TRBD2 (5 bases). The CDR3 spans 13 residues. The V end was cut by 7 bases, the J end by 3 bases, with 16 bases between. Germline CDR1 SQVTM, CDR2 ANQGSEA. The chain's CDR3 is CSATGKAVYEQYF. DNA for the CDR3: TGCAGCGCAACCGGGAAAGCAGTCTACGAGCAGTACTTC.

CDR3 loop: CAWSEPDRYPYEQYF. The CDR3 region has the DNA TGTGCCTGGAGTGAGCCGGACAGGTATCCCTACGAGCAGTACTTC. This chain joins TRBV30 and TRBJ2-7; TRBD1 agrees at 7 bases. V gave up 1 base and J gave up 2 bases; unmatched junction bases: 8. Germline CDR1 is GTSNPN and CDR2 is SVGIG (reference sequence). The CDR3 length is 15 residues.

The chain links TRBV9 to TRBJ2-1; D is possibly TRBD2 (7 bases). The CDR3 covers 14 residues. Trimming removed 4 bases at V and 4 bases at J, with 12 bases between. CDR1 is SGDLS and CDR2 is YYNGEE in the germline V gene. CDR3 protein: CASSTRGPYNEQFF. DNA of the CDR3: TGTGCCAGCAGCACGCGGGGGCCGTACAATGAGCAGTTCTTC.

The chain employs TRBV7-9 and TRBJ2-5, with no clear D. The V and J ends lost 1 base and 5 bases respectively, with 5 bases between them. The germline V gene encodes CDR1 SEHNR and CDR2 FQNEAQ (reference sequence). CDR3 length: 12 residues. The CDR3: CASSLELETQYF. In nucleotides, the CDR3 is TGTGCCAGCAGCTTAGAGCTGGAGACCCAGTACTTC.

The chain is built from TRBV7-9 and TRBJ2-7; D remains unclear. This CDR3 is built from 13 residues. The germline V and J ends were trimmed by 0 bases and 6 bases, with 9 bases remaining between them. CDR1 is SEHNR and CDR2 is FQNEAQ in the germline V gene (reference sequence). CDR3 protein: CASSLASGTEQYF. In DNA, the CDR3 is TGTGCCAGCAGCTTAGCCTCAGGAACCGAGCAGTACTTC. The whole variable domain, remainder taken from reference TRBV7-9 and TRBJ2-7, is DTGVSQNPRHKITKRGQNVTFRCDPISEHNRLYWYRQTLGQGPEFLTYFQNEAQLEKSRLLSDRFSAERPKGSFSTLEIQRTEQGDSAMYLCASSLASGTEQYFGPGTRLTVT.

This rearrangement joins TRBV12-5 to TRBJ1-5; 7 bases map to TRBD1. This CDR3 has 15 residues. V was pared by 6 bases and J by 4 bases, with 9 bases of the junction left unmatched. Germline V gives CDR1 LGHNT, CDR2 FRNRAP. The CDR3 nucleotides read TGTGCTAGTGGGCCGTTTGTGACAGGGAATCAGCCCCAGCATTTT. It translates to CASGPFVTGNQPQHF.

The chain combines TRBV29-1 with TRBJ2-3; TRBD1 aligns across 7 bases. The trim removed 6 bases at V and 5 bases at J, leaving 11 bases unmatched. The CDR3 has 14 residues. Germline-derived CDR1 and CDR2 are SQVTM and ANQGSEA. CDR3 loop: CSVKGQISRDTQYF. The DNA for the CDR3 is TGCAGCGTGAAGGGACAGATTTCACGAGATACGCAGTATTTT.

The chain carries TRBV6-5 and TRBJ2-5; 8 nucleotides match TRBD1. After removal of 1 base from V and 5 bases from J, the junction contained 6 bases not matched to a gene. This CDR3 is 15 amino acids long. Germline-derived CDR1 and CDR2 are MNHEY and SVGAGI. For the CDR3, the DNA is TGTGCCAGCAGTTACTTGGGACAGGCCTCGGAGACCCAGTACTTC. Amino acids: CASSYLGQASETQYF.